This T cell receptor beta chain was recorded in a study of CD4 T cells in relation to SARS-CoV-2 and coronaviruses. Naive or memory CD4+ cells were cultured 1:1 with T cell-depleted PBMCs plus CEF. V was clipped by 3 bases and J by 2 bases, with 3 bases between them. The CDR3 runs 11 residues. Per germline, CDR1 SGHDT and CDR2 YYEEEE. Survey-level TCR-beta sequencing used DNA from CEF-cultured naive and memory CD4+ T cells. TCRdb's copy holds only in-frame clones and misses some; the assay was immunoSEQ multiplex PCR. The table records tens of thousands of clones, roughly 80% of them present only once. In this sample, this clone turned up once. Its antigen is still unknown. Study outcomes and limitations: Crossreactivity was assessed only for spike protein, not other viral proteins. Each donor contributed either pre-pandemic or post-infection samples, not both.

The sequenced sample consisted of naive CD4+ T cells from PBMCs, cultured in vitro. Subset here: naive CD4+ T cells isolated by negative enrichment. This receptor was taken from an adult with COVID-19. The chain recombines TRBV5-6 with TRBJ2-7, with D unclear. The DNA of the CDR3 is TGTGCCAGCAGCTCGACCTACGAGCAGTACTTC. Amino acid sequence: CASSSTYEQYF.